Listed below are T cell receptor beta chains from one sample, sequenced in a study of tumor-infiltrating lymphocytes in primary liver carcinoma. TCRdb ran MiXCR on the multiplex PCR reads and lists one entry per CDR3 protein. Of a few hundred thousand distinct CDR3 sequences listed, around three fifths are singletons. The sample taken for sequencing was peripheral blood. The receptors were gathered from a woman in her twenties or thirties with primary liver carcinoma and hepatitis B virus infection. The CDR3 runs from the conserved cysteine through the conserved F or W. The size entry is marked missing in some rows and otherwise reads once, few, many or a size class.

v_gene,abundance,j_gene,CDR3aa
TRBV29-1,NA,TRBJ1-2,CSVEHGQGLNYGYTF
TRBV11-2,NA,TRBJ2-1,CASSFRRGSTYNEQFF
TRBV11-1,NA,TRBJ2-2,CASSLGISTVELFF
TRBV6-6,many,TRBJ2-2,CASIRAGTLKTGELFF
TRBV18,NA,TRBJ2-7,CASSRRQGRSYGQYF
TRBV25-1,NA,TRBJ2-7,CASSATRTTNYEQYF
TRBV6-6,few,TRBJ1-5,CASTPRDRIGNQPQHF
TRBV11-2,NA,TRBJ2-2,CASSLSNGGGGELFF
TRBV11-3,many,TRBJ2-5,CASSLAPRQETQYF
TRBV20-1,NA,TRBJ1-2,CSASFRGATNYGYTF
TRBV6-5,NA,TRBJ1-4,CAGSYGSHEGKLFF
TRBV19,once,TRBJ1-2,CATSTGLYGYTF
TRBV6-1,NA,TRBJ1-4,CAGKLAGIIDEKLFF
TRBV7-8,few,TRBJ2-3,CASSARDGPRLSTDTQYF
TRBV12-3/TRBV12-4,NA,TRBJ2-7,CASSTGTSGIGGCEQYF
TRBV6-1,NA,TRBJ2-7,CASRGTGSGYEQYF
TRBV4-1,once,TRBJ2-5,CASSHQLAKQETQYF
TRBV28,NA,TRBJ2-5,CASNQRTVGTQYF
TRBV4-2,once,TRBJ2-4,CASSQWTGKLAKHIQYF
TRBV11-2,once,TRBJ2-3,CASIQGLAATDMQYF
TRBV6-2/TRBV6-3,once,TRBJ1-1,CASTSGDRWRGFREAFF
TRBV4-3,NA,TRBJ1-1,CASSLWKMSTEAFF
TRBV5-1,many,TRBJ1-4,CASSPWGGNEKLFF
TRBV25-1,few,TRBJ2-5,CASSTRRGGRRETQYF
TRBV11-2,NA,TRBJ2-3,CASRLPGHFIDTQYF
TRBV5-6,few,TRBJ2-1,CTSSSARTIYNEQFF
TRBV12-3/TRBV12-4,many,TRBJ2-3,CASSFPIGRDHTQYF